The 23 T cell receptor beta chains presented below share a single source sample, sequenced in a study of human T cells and chemical hapten exposure. Noted time point: patch test 1, 2 weeks after DPC sensitization. The treatment denotes: therapeutic diphenylcyclopropenone sensitization with weekly scalp DPC. TCRdb ran MiXCR on the RACE reads and lists one entry per CDR3 protein. The sample comprises around 300,000 distinct CDR3 sequences, around 7% of which are singletons, and about 8% rests with the top ten. The specimen was whole blood, collected in connection with sensitization to the hapten diphenylcyclopropenone (DPC). The source is a woman aged 18 to 35 with alopecia areata. Some clones in this sample may be carry-over from other donors' samples.

The J gene is TRBJ1-1, the V gene TRBV27; D unresolved. This CDR3 has 13 residues. The V and J ends lost 0 bases and 5 bases respectively, with 7 bases between them. Per the germline V gene, CDR1 is MNHEY and CDR2 is SMNVEV (reference sequence). CDR3 protein: CASSLSVSTEAFF. DNA for the CDR3: TGTGCCAGCAGTTTATCGGTGTCGACTGAAGCTTTCTTT.

This chain joins TRBV27 and TRBJ2-7, with D perhaps given as TRBD1 or TRBD2 (6 bases each). The CDR3 is 16 residues long. Trimming shortened V by 8 bases and J by 5 bases, and 25 bases separated the two germline ends. CDR1 is MNHEY, CDR2 SMNVEV, per germline (reference sequence). For the CDR3, the DNA is TGTGCCAGCCGCTCTTATGCGGGACACCTATCCCACGAGCAGTACTTC. It translates to CASRSYAGHLSHEQYF.

Ten or more counts support this clonotype. The J gene is TRBJ2-7, the V gene TRBV3-1, with TRBD1 identical over 7 bases. V gave up 3 bases and J gave up 7 bases; unmatched junction bases: 3. Looked up from germline, CDR1 is LGHDT and CDR2 is YNNKEL (reference sequence). The CDR3 runs to 12 residues. This CDR3 reads CASSHAGGEQYF. DNA for the CDR3: TGTGCCAGCAGCCACGCAGGGGGTGAGCAGTACTTC.

This clonotype turned up a few times. This chain links TRBV20-1 with TRBJ2-2; 7 positions match TRBD2. V was pared by 2 bases and J by 4 bases, with 10 bases of the junction left unmatched. The CDR3 covers 16 residues. CDR1 is DFQATT and CDR2 is SNEGSKA in the germline V gene (reference sequence). CDR3 region: CSARTVGRMGTGELFF. In DNA form, the CDR3 reads TGCAGTGCTAGAACGGTCGGGAGGATGGGCACCGGGGAGCTGTTTTTT.

There are many counts of this clonotype. J is TRBJ2-7 and V is TRBV18; 10 bases line up with TRBD2. V was pared by 4 bases and J by 3 bases, with 15 bases of the junction left unmatched. CDR1 is KGHSH, CDR2 LQKENI, per germline. This CDR3 contains 18 residues. This CDR3 reads CASSLTQVTSGEYYEQYF. The CDR3 nucleotides read TGTGCCAGCTCACTCACACAGGTCACTAGCGGGGAGTACTACGAGCAGTACTTC.

This clonotype was recorded many times. The rearrangement links TRBV10-3 to TRBJ1-5; tentatively, D is TRBD1 (5 bases). V was cut by 6 bases and J by 7 bases, with 16 bases left in between. CDR1 is ENHRY and CDR2 is SYGVKD in the germline V gene. This CDR3 is 14 amino acids long. CDR3 protein: CAISVGPSGQPQHF. The DNA for the CDR3 is TGTGCCATCAGCGTGGGGCCCTCGGGCCAGCCCCAGCATTTT.

The chain links TRBV5-5 to TRBJ2-4; tentative D call: TRBD1 (6 bases). This CDR3 region has 13 residues. With 0 bases removed from V and 8 bases from J, the gap between germline ends came to 9 bases. Germline CDR1 reads SGHKS; CDR2 reads YYEKEE (reference sequence). This CDR3 reads CASSLDREDIQYF. CDR3 coding DNA: TGTGCCAGCAGCTTGGACAGGGAAGACATTCAGTACTTC.

This clonotype was observed at least ten times. The chain employs TRBV12-3 or TRBV12-4 and TRBJ2-2; D is unresolved. V lost 5 bases and J 5 bases, leaving 12 bases between the germline ends. CDR3 size: 14 residues. In nucleotides, the CDR3 is TGTGCCAGCAGTCCGACCGGACGGACCGGGGAGCTGTTTTTT. Translation gives CASSPTGRTGELFF.

In its sample, this clonotype was seen a few times. The rearrangement links TRBV7-2 to TRBJ2-7, with TRBD1 matching over 8 bases. The J segment lost 9 bases and the V segment lost 5 bases, leaving 12 bases of the junction unmatched. Per the germline V gene, CDR1 is SGHTA and CDR2 is FQGNSA. CDR3 length: 14 residues. The CDR3 DNA sequence: TGTGCCAGCAGCCCCAGGGACAGGTCCGTAGGGCAGTACTTC. Its protein is CASSPRDRSVGQYF.

This clonotype was picked up many times. V gene TRBV4-2 combines with J gene TRBJ2-1; D may be TRBD1 (8 bases). Germline lookup yields CDR1 LGHNA and CDR2 YNFKEQ. The germline V and J ends were trimmed by 2 bases and 0 bases, with 14 bases remaining between them. The CDR3 runs to 17 residues. The CDR3 DNA reads TGTGCCAGCAGCCAAACAGGGGGAGGGAGCTCCTACAATGAGCAGTTCTTC. Protein: CASSQTGGGSSYNEQFF.

This clonotype was seen ten or more times. The chain links TRBV20-1 to TRBJ1-1; TRBD1 matches at 8 bases. Germline CDR1 is DFQATT and CDR2 is SNEGSKA (reference sequence). This CDR3 contains 12 residues. J lost 7 bases, V lost 5 bases, and 6 bases had no gene match. CDR3 sequence reads: CSADRGFGEAFF. In DNA, the CDR3 is TGCAGTGCTGACAGGGGCTTCGGTGAAGCTTTCTTT.

Only a few counts were recorded for this clonotype. J is TRBJ2-7 and V is TRBV28, with 10 bases identical to TRBD1. The germline V gene encodes CDR1 MDHEN and CDR2 SYDVKM. This CDR3 contains 13 residues. The V and J ends lost 5 bases and 10 bases, in that order; junction bases with no gene match: 8. CDR3 amino acids: CASSRPGTGEQYF. As DNA, the CDR3 is TGTGCCAGCAGTCGTCCCGGGACAGGGGAACAGTACTTC.

This clonotype has at least ten counts. The CDR3 sequence: CSVERISGANVLTF. CDR3 nucleotides: TGCAGCGTTGAAAGGATCTCTGGGGCCAACGTCCTGACTTTC. The chain is built from TRBV29-1 and TRBJ2-6, with unresolved D. V lost 2 bases and J lost 0, with 5 bases in between. This CDR3 has 14 residues. Germline CDR1 and CDR2: SQVTM and ANQGSEA.

This clonotype came up many times. The V call is TRBV6-2 or TRBV6-3, the J call TRBJ2-3; tentative D call: TRBD2 (5 bases). V lost 10 bases and J lost 5, with 13 bases in between. CDR1 is MNHEY, CDR2 SVGEGT, per germline. CDR3 length equals 12 residues. CDR3 amino acids: CATATGVDTQYF. The CDR3 coding sequence is TGTGCCACAGCTACCGGGGTAGATACGCAGTATTTT.

This clonotype showed up many times. The rearrangement uses TRBV20-1 and TRBJ2-7; no firm D call. The CDR3 loop spans 14 amino acids. Per germline, CDR1 DFQATT and CDR2 SNEGSKA (reference sequence). Trimming took 0 bases from V and 2 from J, leaving 11 bases between them. As DNA, the CDR3 is TGCAGTGCTAGAGATGCAATGACGGCCTACGAGCAGTACTTC. This translates into CSARDAMTAYEQYF.

This clonotype was counted a few times. The chain has TRBV6-1 and TRBJ2-1; a possible D gene is TRBD2 (6 bases). The CDR3 spans 16 residues. CDR1 is MNHNS and CDR2 is SASEGT in the germline V gene. V was cut by 3 bases and J by 8 bases, with 20 bases left in between. The CDR3 here is CASSDLTAGLVDEQFF. CDR3 sequence (DNA): TGTGCCAGCAGTGATCTTACGGCGGGGCTGGTCGATGAGCAGTTCTTC.

This chain connects TRBV2 to TRBJ1-1; 9 positions agree with TRBD1. The junction had 6 bases not matched to a gene; V was cut back by 2 bases and J by 5 bases. Germline values: CDR1 SNHLY, CDR2 FYNNEI. This CDR3 region has 15 residues. The CDR3: CASSERTGTGTEAFF. In nucleotides, the CDR3 is TGTGCCAGCAGTGAAAGGACCGGGACAGGGACTGAAGCTTTCTTT. Filled out from reference TRBV2 and TRBJ1-1, the complete variable domain reads EPEVTQTPSHQVTQMGQEVILRCVPISNHLYFYWYRQILGQKVEFLVSFYNNEISEKSEIFDDQFSVERPDGSNFTLKIRSTKLEDSAMYFCASSERTGTGTEAFFGQGTRLTVV.

This clonotype was observed a handful of times. J is TRBJ1-1 and V is TRBV24-1; D remains unclear. Germline V lookup: CDR1 KGHDR, CDR2 SFDVKD. The V end was cut by 9 bases, the J end by 9 bases, with 13 bases between. The CDR3 length is 11 residues. The DNA of the CDR3 is TGTGCCACCCGGGGAGGAGGACAAGCTTTCTTT. It translates to CATRGGGQAFF.

The chain is built from TRBV7-3 and TRBJ1-1; D not resolved. CDR1 is SGHTA and CDR2 is FQGTGA in the germline V gene. The CDR3 is 15 amino acids. V shed 4 bases and J shed 1 base, with 13 bases lying between them. In DNA form, the CDR3 reads TGTGCCAGCAGCTCGACCCACGACCCGAACACTGAAGCTTTCTTT. It yields the protein CASSSTHDPNTEAFF. Complete variable domain (other parts from reference TRBV7-3 and TRBJ1-1): GAGVSQTPSNKVTEKGKYVELRCDPISGHTALYWYRQSLGQGPEFLIYFQGTGAADDSGLPNDRFFAVRPEGSVSTLKIQRTERGDSAVYLCASSSTHDPNTEAFFGQGTRLTVV.

Many counts were recorded for this clonotype. The V and J genes are TRBV6-2 or TRBV6-3 and TRBJ1-1, with a weak D call TRBD1 (6 bases). Germline V lookup: CDR1 MNHEY, CDR2 SVGEGT. V was clipped by 6 bases and J by 6 bases, with 14 bases between them. This CDR3 contains 13 residues. The CDR3 loop is CASRNTGNPEAFF. CDR3 coding DNA: TGTGCCAGCAGAAATACAGGGAATCCTGAAGCTTTCTTT.

This clonotype was picked up many times. The genes are TRBV20-1 and TRBJ2-3; 9 bases align to TRBD2. The V gene end was trimmed by 3 bases and the J gene end by 1 base; junction bases not matched to a gene: 5. CDR1 is DFQATT and CDR2 is SNEGSKA in the germline V gene (reference sequence). The CDR3 contains 15 residues. CDR3: CSASSASGGTDTQYF. The DNA of the CDR3 is TGCAGTGCTAGCTCGGCTAGCGGGGGCACAGATACGCAGTATTTT.

This clonotype was detected ten times or more. The gene calls are TRBV12-3 or TRBV12-4 and TRBJ2-2; the match to TRBD2 covers 12 bases. Germline trimming cut 6 bases from V and 4 bases from J; bases unmatched to any gene: 3. This CDR3 spans 15 amino acids. CDR3 DNA: TGTGCCAGCAGGACGGGACTAGCGGGCACCGGGGAGCTGTTTTTT. Translation: CASRTGLAGTGELFF.

This clonotype was counted at least ten times. The chain joins TRBV6-6 to TRBJ2-3, with TRBD1 matching 7 bases. The germline V gene has CDR1 MNHNY and CDR2 SVGAGI (reference sequence). V shed 2 bases, J shed 5 bases, and the junction held 4 bases outside the gene matches. CDR3 length equals 14 residues. DNA for the CDR3: TGTGCCAGCAGTTACGAGGGGGCCAGAGATACGCAGTATTTT. Amino acid sequence: CASSYEGARDTQYF.